This TCR beta chain was sequenced in a study of vaccination effects on CD4 cells after COVID-19. Profiling relied on immunoSEQ multiplex PCR, and the TCRdb table lists in-frame clones only, not all of them. Of about 7,400 clones listed, about 70% are singletons. Study results and limitations: Clones induced by infection and by vaccine showed marked clonal contraction late after vaccination. Of the vaccine-induced clones from healthy vaccinees, merely 1 of 255 recognized common cold coronaviruses as well.

Details on this clone: The antigen is undetermined.

The ViraFEST assay expanded antigen-specific CD4+ T cells with viral peptide pools before sequencing. Cultured cells yielded isolated CD4+ T cells after less than 11 days. Previously uninfected by SARS-CoV-2, the vaccine recipients also showed negative nucleocapsid antibodies. On day 3 and again on day 7, half the medium was replaced with IL-2 medium. V dropped 0 bases and J dropped 0 bases, with 9 bases sitting between them. CDR1 and CDR2 from the germline V gene are SEHNR and FQNEAQ (reference sequence). The CDR3 has 17 residues. This sequence was found in a human donor who received a COVID-19 vaccine. The chain couples TRBV7-9 to TRBJ1-6; D gene unclear. Sequences were derived from CD4+ T cells from PBMCs cultured with HCoV-229E spike peptides, sampled before COVID-19 vaccination. Here the CDR3 reads CASSLAQAFSYNSPLHF. Here the CDR3 DNA reads TGTGCCAGCAGCTTAGCGCAGGCGTTCTCCTATAATTCACCCCTCCACTTT.